This T cell receptor (beta chain) comes out of a study of tumor-infiltrating lymphocytes in primary liver carcinoma. As for the study in general: About 3.65 to 8 million productive TCRbeta reads were obtained from the samples, with similar numbers across tissue types.

Concerning this clonotype itself: The antigen is unknown. Given a much more abundant clone one base away, this may be a read error.

The CDR3 is made up of 14 amino acids. The germline V gene encodes CDR1 MNHEY and CDR2 SVGAGI. V was pared by 5 bases and J by 2 bases, with 12 bases between. Reverse transcription of roughly 0.5 ug total RNA with a constant-region primer produced TCR beta cDNA. Slightly modified ARM-PCR with three nested multiplex PCR rounds yielded TCR beta libraries. For approximately 9 cycles apiece, the opening two PCR rounds ran with TRBV1-TRBV30 forward primers and a C-beta reverse primer. From the multiplex PCR reads, TCRdb called clonotypes with MiXCR, one entry per CDR3 protein. Of almost 200,000 distinct CDR3 sequences in the sample, less than 75% were seen once. Overall study results and limits: CD4+ and CD8+ repertoires could not be compared in these unsorted bulk samples. Between tumor regions, pairs overlapped more than tumor-adjacent and tumor-blood pairs did.

Out of unsorted whole blood came the blood RNA, and germline DNA was extracted as well. Among the patients, all had chronic HBV infection and none had been treated. This chain links TRBV6-5 with TRBJ2-5; D tentatively reads TRBD1 or TRBD2 (5 bases each). The sequence was collected from a woman in her fifties or sixties with primary liver carcinoma and hepatitis B virus infection. The sample comprised peripheral blood. The CDR3 nucleotides read TGTGCCAGCAGTCCTCCGGGACGGCAAGAGACCCAGTACTTC. It codes for CASSPPGRQETQYF.